Shown below are 13 T cell receptor beta chains from a single sample sequenced in a study of Graves' ophthalmopathy and Graves' hyperthyroidism. Amplified material comprised TCR beta CDR3 regions derived from RNA transcripts. HTBI-primed RT-PCR formed the first round, and a multiplex PCR formed the second. TCRdb ran MiXCR on the multiplex PCR reads and lists one entry per CDR3 protein. Here the sample spans hundreds of thousands of distinct CDR3 sequences, over 40% being singletons. The specimen sequenced was peripheral blood. These receptor sequences come from an adult man with Graves' ophthalmopathy.

This clonotype was picked up many times. The J gene is TRBJ1-1, the V gene TRBV7-9; D gene unclear. Germline lookup yields CDR1 SEHNR and CDR2 FQNEAQ (reference sequence). V gave up 2 bases and J gave up 0 bases, with 19 bases separating them. The CDR3 spans 18 residues. The CDR3 spells CASSLNEGSYNMNTEAFF. The CDR3 DNA sequence: TGTGCCAGCAGCTTAAATGAAGGGTCATACAATATGAACACTGAAGCTTTCTTT.

In this sample, this clonotype turned up many times. V and J are TRBV7-9 and TRBJ2-7; 7 nucleotides align to TRBD1. Looked up from germline, CDR1 is SEHNR and CDR2 is FQNEAQ (reference sequence). V lost 5 bases to trimming and J lost 4 bases; unmatched junction nucleotides: 5. CDR3 size: 13 residues. Here the CDR3 reads CASSKKQGYEQYF. For the CDR3, the DNA is TGTGCCAGCAGCAAGAAACAGGGGTACGAGCAGTACTTC.

A remark on this clonotype: A much larger clone sits a single nucleotide away, making a read error possible. The rearrangement joins TRBV29-1 to TRBJ1-1, with D hard to call. The CDR3 extends over 11 amino acids. CDR1 is SQVTM, CDR2 ANQGSEA, per germline. V was trimmed by 7 bases and J by 4 bases, leaving 10 bases between them. The DNA for the CDR3 is TGCAGCGCTGAGGCCGGCACTGAAGCTTTCTTT. Amino acids: CSAEAGTEAFF.

With regard to this clonotype: The junction departs from the called germline gene at one end, perhaps through a read error. Here the CDR3 reads CVSSPWTGIGFEAFF. The CDR3, as DNA: TGTGTCAGCAGCCCGTGGACGGGGATAGGATTTGAAGCTTTCTTT. The chain links TRBV11-2 to TRBJ1-1, with D uncertain. Germline CDR1 reads SGHAT; CDR2 reads FQNNGV. The CDR3 totals 15 residues.

CDR3 in DNA: TGTGCCAGCAGTGCTAGAGCTCAGGGAGGGGTCCCTGAAGCTTTCTTT. Translated: CASSARAQGGVPEAFF. V gene TRBV25-1 combines with J gene TRBJ1-1, with TRBD1 as a possible D gene (5 bases). The germline V and J ends were trimmed by 4 bases and 6 bases, with 21 bases remaining between them. This CDR3 contains 16 residues. Germline V gives CDR1 MGHDK, CDR2 SYGVNS.

This clonotype has more than one count but fewer than ten. The chain combines TRBV30 with TRBJ1-2; no reliable D call. Germline-derived CDR1 and CDR2 are GTSNPN and SVGIG (reference sequence). The V end was cut by 0 bases, the J end by 7 bases, with 9 bases between. The CDR3 spans 12 residues. The CDR3 nucleotides read TGTGCCTGGAGTGTGGAAAGAGGTGGCTACACCTTC. It codes for CAWSVERGGYTF.

The table lists this clonotype with many counts. The J gene is TRBJ2-6, the V gene TRBV29-1; D is unclear. This CDR3 contains 18 residues. Germline lookup yields CDR1 SQVTM and CDR2 ANQGSEA. Deletions cut 1 base from V and 2 bases from J, with 18 bases between. CDR3 nucleotides: TGCAGCGTTGAAGTTGGCCAGCCCAACTGGGCTGGGGCCAACGTCCTGACTTTC. Translation gives CSVEVGQPNWAGANVLTF.

This clonotype has a count of ten or more. The V gene is TRBV12-3 or TRBV12-4, the J gene TRBJ1-5; the D is unclear. The CDR3 runs to 12 residues. The V end was cut by 5 bases, the J end by 0 bases, with 2 bases between. The CDR3 region is CASSNSNQPQHF. CDR3 DNA sequence: TGTGCCAGCAGTAATAGCAATCAGCCCCAGCATTTT.

This clonotype was recorded at least ten times. This sequence joins TRBV5-6 and TRBJ2-7; 10 positions agree with TRBD2. The trim removed 0 bases at V and 4 bases at J, leaving 1 base unmatched. Germline V gene data show CDR1 as SGHDT and CDR2 as YYEEEE. The CDR3 runs 14 residues. The CDR3 DNA sequence: TGTGCCAGCAGCTTGGTAGCGGGAGGTTACGAGCAGTACTTC. Translating it yields CASSLVAGGYEQYF.

This chain uses TRBV20-1 with TRBJ1-5; no clear D gene. Trimming pared 1 base from V and 7 bases from J, leaving 17 bases between. Germline values: CDR1 DFQATT, CDR2 SNEGSKA (reference sequence). This CDR3 has 15 amino acids. The CDR3 coding sequence is TGCAGTGCTAGAGGGAAGGGTAGGGTGAGCCAGCCCCAGCATTTT. Translating it yields CSARGKGRVSQPQHF.

For this clonotype: This may be a read error: a much more frequent sequence differs by one nucleotide. The CDR3 does not end in the conserved phenylalanine or tryptophan, so this is likely a read error. This rearrangement joins TRBV9 to TRBJ2-2; perhaps TRBD2 as D (5 bases). The CDR3 has 16 residues. The ends were cut back, 0 bases at V and 4 bases at J, with 13 bases in the middle. Germline loops: CDR1 SGDLS, CDR2 YYNGEE. CDR3 protein: CASSVAYGVGTGELFL. The CDR3 DNA follows: TGTGCCAGCAGCGTAGCTTACGGGGTAGGCACCGGGGAGCTGTTTTTA.

The chain employs TRBV6-4 and TRBJ1-2; 7 bases agree with TRBD1. CDR3 length: 12 residues. With V trimmed by 6 bases and J by 7 bases, 5 bases remained unmatched. Germline V gene lookup returns CDR1 MRHNA and CDR2 SNTAGT. The CDR3 loop is CASRGGQPGYTF. CDR3 nucleotide sequence: TGTGCCAGCAGGGGGGGACAGCCTGGCTACACCTTC.

This clonotype was counted a few times. The rearrangement joins TRBV5-1 to TRBJ1-3; D is perhaps TRBD1 (5 bases). This CDR3 has 17 amino acids. Germline CDR1 is SGHRS and CDR2 is YFSETQ. V gave up 4 bases and J gave up 2 bases, with 19 bases separating them. The CDR3 nucleotides are TGCGCCAGCAGCGAAGCTCTTCAGGGTGCGGCTGGAAACACCATATATTTT. The encoded protein is CASSEALQGAAGNTIYF. Full variable domain (missing parts from reference TRBV5-1 and TRBJ1-3): KAGVTQTPRYLIKTRGQQVTLSCSPISGHRSVSWYQQTPGQGLQFLFEYFSETQRNKGNFPGRFSGRQFSNSRSEMNVSTLELGDSALYLCASSEALQGAAGNTIYFGEGSWLTVV.